This T cell receptor beta chain was sequenced in a study of shared clonotypes between healthy human individuals. Generated by immunoSEQ multiplex PCR, the TCRdb table keeps only in-frame clones and is missing some. The sample includes fewer than 1 million clones, about 96% of them seen just once. V lost 2 bases to trimming and J lost 11 bases, with 13 bases between them. CDR1 is MRHNA and CDR2 is SNTAGT in the germline V gene. The CDR3 is made up of 13 amino acids. The naive CD8 subset, CD45RO-negative cells positively selected for CCR7, excluded terminally differentiated effector memory CD45RA+ cells.

V usage is TRBV6-4 and J usage is TRBJ1-5, with D unclear. Sequences were obtained from naive CD8+ T cells sorted from blood. The sequence was obtained from a man between 25 and 39 years old in good health. CDR3 sequence: CASSDRPGSAQHF. In DNA form, the CDR3 reads TGTGCCAGCAGTGACCGACCGGGGTCAGCCCAGCATTTT.